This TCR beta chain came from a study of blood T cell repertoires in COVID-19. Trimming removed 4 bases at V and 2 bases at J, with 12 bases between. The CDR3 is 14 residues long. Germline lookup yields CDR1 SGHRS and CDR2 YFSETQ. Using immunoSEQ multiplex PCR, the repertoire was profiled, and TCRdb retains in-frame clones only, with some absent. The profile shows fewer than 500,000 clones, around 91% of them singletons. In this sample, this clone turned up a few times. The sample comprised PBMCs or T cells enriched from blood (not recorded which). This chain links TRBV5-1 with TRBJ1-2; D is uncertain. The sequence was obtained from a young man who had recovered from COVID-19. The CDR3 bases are TGCGCCAGCAGCCCGGGTGGAGGGAACTATGGCTACACCTTC. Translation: CASSPGGGNYGYTF.